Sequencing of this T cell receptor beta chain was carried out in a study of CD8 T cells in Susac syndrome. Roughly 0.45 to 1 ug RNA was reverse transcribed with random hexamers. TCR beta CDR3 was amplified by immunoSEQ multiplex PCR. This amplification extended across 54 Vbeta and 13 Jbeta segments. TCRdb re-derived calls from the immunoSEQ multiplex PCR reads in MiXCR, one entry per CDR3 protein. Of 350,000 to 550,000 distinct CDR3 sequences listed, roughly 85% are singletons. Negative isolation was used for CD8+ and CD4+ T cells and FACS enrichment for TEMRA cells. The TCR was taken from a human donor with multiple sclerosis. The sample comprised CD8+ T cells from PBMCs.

The CDR3 sequence is CSAQRGDEQYF. In DNA, the CDR3 is TGCAGCGCCCAAAGGGGAGACGAGCAGTACTTC. The V and J genes are TRBV29-1 and TRBJ2-7; D may be TRBD1 or TRBD2 (5 bases each). Germline V lookup: CDR1 SQVTM, CDR2 ANQGSEA. This CDR3 is 11 amino acids long. Trimming pared 7 bases from V and 5 bases from J, leaving 12 bases between.